One sample yielded the 9 T cell receptor beta chains listed below, sequenced in a study of Ad26.COV2.S vaccination and SARS-CoV-2 variants. TCRdb keeps only in-frame clones here, not all; method: immunoSEQ multiplex PCR. The sample has 350,000 to 500,000 clones, roughly 88% seen once; the top ten hold roughly 3.9%. The treatment was: some 20 received Ad26.COV2.S at low or high dose, single or two shots; about 5 received placebo; per-sample allocation not given. At day 63 after the first vaccine or placebo injection, samples were drawn. Here the sequenced sample was peripheral blood, taken in a trial of Ad26.COV2.S vaccine versus placebo. All receptors come from a person aged 18 to 65 who received the Ad26.COV2.S COVID-19 vaccine or a placebo.

The V call is TRBV9, the J call TRBJ2-7, with a possible D match to TRBD2 (7 bases). The CDR3 totals 16 residues. Deletions cut 3 bases from V and 6 bases from J, with 22 bases between. From germline, CDR1 is SGDLS and CDR2 YYNGEE. The CDR3 spells CASSAPWGGQGGEQYF. CDR3 nucleotide sequence: TGTGCCAGCAGCGCCCCCTGGGGGGGGCAGGGAGGCGAGCAGTACTTC. Filled out from reference TRBV9 and TRBJ2-7, the complete variable domain reads DSGVTQTPKHLITATGQRVTLRCSPRSGDLSVYWYQQSLDQGLQFLIQYYNGEERAKGNILERFSAQQFPDLHSELNLSSLELGDSALYFCASSAPWGGQGGEQYFGPGTRLTVT.

The gene calls are TRBV11-2 and TRBJ2-1; 9 bases map to TRBD2. V gave up 3 bases and J gave up 6 bases; unmatched junction bases: 3. The CDR3 covers 14 residues. Germline values: CDR1 SGHAT, CDR2 FQNNGV. The CDR3 protein is CASSFGTSPNEQFF. The CDR3 region has the DNA TGTGCCAGCAGCTTCGGGACTAGCCCCAATGAGCAGTTCTTC.

The rearrangement links TRBV7-3 to TRBJ2-1; 7 bases match TRBD2. Germline CDR1 is SGHTA and CDR2 is FQGTGA. The CDR3 spans 14 residues. Unmatched junction bases numbered 7, after V lost 6 bases and J lost 5 bases. The CDR3 sequence: CASSPTREDNEQFF. As DNA, the CDR3 is TGTGCCAGCAGTCCCACCCGGGAGGACAATGAGCAGTTCTTC. Full variable domain (outside the CDR3, taken from reference TRBV7-3 and TRBJ2-1): GAGVSQTPSNKVTEKGKYVELRCDPISGHTALYWYRQSLGQGPEFLIYFQGTGAADDSGLPNDRFFAVRPEGSVSTLKIQRTERGDSAVYLCASSPTREDNEQFFGPGTRLTVL.

This clone was picked up one time. The chain combines TRBV18 with TRBJ2-7; 8 nucleotides agree with TRBD2. The V and J ends lost 4 bases and 3 bases, in that order; junction bases with no gene match: 8. In germline, CDR1 is KGHSH, CDR2 LQKENI. The length of the CDR3 is 15 residues. CDR3 in DNA: TGTGCCAGCTCACAAACAGCGGGAGTCGACTACGAGCAGTACTTC. Translated: CASSQTAGVDYEQYF.

This clone has just a few counts. The rearrangement uses TRBV12-2 and TRBJ2-7; no check of the table's D call, TRBD2, against the DNA was made. TRBV12-2 is shown as a pseudogene. This CDR3 is built from 17 residues. The CDR3 protein is CASRLARLAGVHYEQYF. The CDR3 DNA sequence: TGTGCAAGTCGCTTAGCTCGACTAGCGGGAGTTCATTACGAGCAGTACTTC.

The chain joins TRBV28 to TRBJ1-2; D gene unclear. V was clipped by 5 bases and J by 6 bases, with 19 bases between them. The CDR3 extends over 15 amino acids. Germline V CDR1 and CDR2: MDHEN, SYDVKM. The CDR3 region has the DNA TGTGCCAGCAGTGGGCTCAACTTTGTACCCAATGGCTACACCTTC. This translates into CASSGLNFVPNGYTF.

V usage is TRBV2 and J usage is TRBJ2-5; D not certain. V gave up 1 base and J gave up 4 bases, with 7 bases separating them. This CDR3 has 13 amino acids. CDR1 is SNHLY and CDR2 is FYNNEI in the germline V gene. The chain's CDR3 is CASSEGPLETQYF. CDR3 DNA: TGTGCCAGCAGTGAAGGTCCTTTAGAGACCCAGTACTTC.

The chain combines TRBV7-8 with TRBJ1-1; D uncertain. The V gene lost 1 base and the J gene lost 2 bases, with 11 bases spanning the gap. Germline V gene sequence: CDR1 SGHVS, CDR2 FQNEAQ. The CDR3 contains 15 residues. CDR3 loop: CASSLDEGSNTEAFF. The CDR3 DNA reads as TGTGCCAGCAGCTTAGATGAGGGATCAAACACTGAAGCTTTCTTT. Supplemented by reference TRBV7-8 and TRBJ1-1, the full variable domain reads GAGVSQSPRYKVAKRGQDVALRCDPISGHVSLFWYQQALGQGPEFLTYFQNEAQLDKSGLPSDRFFAERPEGSVSTLKIQRTQQEDSAVYLCASSLDEGSNTEAFFGQGTRLTVV.

The chain joins TRBV7-2 to TRBJ2-1, with 12 bases lining up with TRBD1. CDR3 length: 18 amino acids. CDR1 and CDR2 from the germline V gene are SGHTA and FQGNSA. J was trimmed by 7 bases and V by 2 bases; bases with no gene match: 12. The CDR3 loop reads CASSLWGPGQGARNEQFF. CDR3 DNA: TGTGCCAGCAGCTTATGGGGACCGGGACAGGGGGCTCGGAATGAGCAGTTCTTC.